This T cell receptor (delta chain) came from a study of gammadelta T cells in human blood. Study-wide points: Right after birth, innate γδ T cells reportedly expanded polyclonally after microbial exposure.

TCRdb used CATT to re-call clones from the RT-PCR reads. Among over 350 delta-chain clones listed, roughly a tenth were seen once. Trimming removed 2 bases at V and 0 bases at J, with 40 bases between. Germline V CDR1 and CDR2: TSWWSYY, QGS. This CDR3 spans 25 amino acids. With regard to this clone: Its antigen is not identified. Since a far larger clone is one base different, this is likely a read error.

V gene TRDV1 combines with J gene TRDJ1; a possible D gene is TRDD3 (8 bases). The clonotype comes from a human donor. The sequencing input was non-Vgamma9Vdelta2 gamma-delta T cells from infant blood. The CDR3 region has the DNA TGTGCTCTTGGGGAATCGGGCCTTCCTGAGGCGACTTTTGAATGGGGGATCCGGTACACCGATAAACTCATCTTT. Encoded protein: CALGESGLPEATFEWGIRYTDKLIF.